This T cell receptor (beta chain) was identified in a study of cytomegalovirus exposure and HLA in healthy donors. Study-wide results and caveats: Apart from CMV serostatus, no immune exposure information was available. Roughly uniform depth of sequencing across donors was assumed in presence/absence analyses.

PCR amplification relied on 60 Vbeta primers (plus 13 Jbeta primers). TCRdb's table, derived via immunoSEQ multiplex PCR, lists solely in-frame clones and lacks some. In the table there are 95,000 to 100,000 clones, around three quarters of which are singletons. The V gene lost 3 bases and the J gene lost 2 bases, with 12 bases spanning the gap. The CDR3 is 14 amino acids. Germline V gene lookup returns CDR1 SGHRS and CDR2 YFSETQ. A word on this clone: Antigen: not known.

This TCR was sampled from a man between 35 and 55 years old in good health and CMV-seronegative. The sequencing sample was made of PBMCs. This sequence joins TRBV5-1 and TRBJ2-7, with a weak D call TRBD1 (6 bases). The CDR3 DNA reads TGCGCCAGCAGCTGGACGACAGGTCCCTACGAGCAGTACGTC. This codes for CASSWTTGPYEQYV.